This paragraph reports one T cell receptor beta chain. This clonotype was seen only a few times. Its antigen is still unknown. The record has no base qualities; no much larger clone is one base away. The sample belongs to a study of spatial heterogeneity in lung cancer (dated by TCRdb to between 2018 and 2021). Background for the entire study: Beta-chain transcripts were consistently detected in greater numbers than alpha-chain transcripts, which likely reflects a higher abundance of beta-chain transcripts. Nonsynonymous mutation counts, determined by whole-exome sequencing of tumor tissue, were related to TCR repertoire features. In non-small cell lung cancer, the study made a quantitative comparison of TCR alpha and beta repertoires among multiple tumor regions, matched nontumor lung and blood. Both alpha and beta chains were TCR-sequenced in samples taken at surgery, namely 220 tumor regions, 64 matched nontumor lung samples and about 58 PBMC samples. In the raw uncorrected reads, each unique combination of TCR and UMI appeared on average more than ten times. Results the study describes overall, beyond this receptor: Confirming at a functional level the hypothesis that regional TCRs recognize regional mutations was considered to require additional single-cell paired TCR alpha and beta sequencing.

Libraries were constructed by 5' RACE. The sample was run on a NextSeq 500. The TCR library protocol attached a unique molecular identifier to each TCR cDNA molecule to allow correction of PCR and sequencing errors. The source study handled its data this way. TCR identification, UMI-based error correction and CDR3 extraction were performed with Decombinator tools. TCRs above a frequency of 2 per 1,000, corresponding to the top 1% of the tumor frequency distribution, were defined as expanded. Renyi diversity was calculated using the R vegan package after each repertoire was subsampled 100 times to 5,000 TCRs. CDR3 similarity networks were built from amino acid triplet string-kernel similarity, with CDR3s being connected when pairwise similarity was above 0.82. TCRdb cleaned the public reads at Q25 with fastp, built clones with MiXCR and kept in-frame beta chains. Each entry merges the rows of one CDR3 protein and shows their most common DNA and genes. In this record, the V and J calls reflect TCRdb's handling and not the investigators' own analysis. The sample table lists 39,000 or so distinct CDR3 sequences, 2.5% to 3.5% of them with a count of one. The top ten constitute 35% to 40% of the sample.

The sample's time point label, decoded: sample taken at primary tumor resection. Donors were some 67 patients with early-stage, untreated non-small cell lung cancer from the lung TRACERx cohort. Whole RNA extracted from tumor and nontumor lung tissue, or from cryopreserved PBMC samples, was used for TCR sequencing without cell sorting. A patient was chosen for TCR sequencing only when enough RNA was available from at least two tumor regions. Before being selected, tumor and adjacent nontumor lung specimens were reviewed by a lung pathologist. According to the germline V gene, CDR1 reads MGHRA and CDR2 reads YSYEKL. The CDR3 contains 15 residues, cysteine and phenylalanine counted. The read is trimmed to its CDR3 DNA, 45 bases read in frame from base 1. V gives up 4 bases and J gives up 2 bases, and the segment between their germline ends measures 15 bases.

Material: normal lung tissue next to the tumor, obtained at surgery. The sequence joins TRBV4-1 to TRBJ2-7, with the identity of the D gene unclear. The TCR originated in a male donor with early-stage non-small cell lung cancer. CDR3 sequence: CASSPVKGLTYEQYF. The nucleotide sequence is TGCGCCAGCAGCCCAGTAAAGGGCCTTACCTACGAGCAGTACTTC.